This T cell receptor (beta chain) is drawn from a study of Ad26.COV2.S vaccination and SARS-CoV-2 variants. Germline CDR1 reads GTSNPN; CDR2 reads SVGIG (reference sequence). This CDR3 is built from 11 residues. Trimming pared 1 base from V and 6 bases from J, leaving 3 bases between. Treatment in this sample: roughly 18 received Ad26.COV2.S at low or high dose, single or two shots; roughly five received placebo; per-sample allocation not given. Samples were taken on day 63 after the first vaccine or placebo injection. Wuhan-strain spike was delivered by a replication-incompetent Ad26 vector. Only in-frame clones appear in the TCRdb table, and some are missing; sequencing was by immunoSEQ multiplex PCR. The sample consists of around 400,000 clones, 90% of them appearing once.

The TCR sequence derives from a person aged 18-60 years who received the Ad26.COV2.S COVID-19 vaccine or a placebo. This chain joins TRBV30 and TRBJ1-4; D call uncertain. The starting material was peripheral blood, obtained in a trial of Ad26.COV2.S vaccine versus placebo. The CDR3, as DNA: TGTGCCTGGAGTGCTTATGAAAAACTGTTTTTT. Translation gives CAWSAYEKLFF.